A single sample gave rise to the 17 T cell receptor beta chains below, sequenced in a study of cytomegalovirus exposure and HLA in healthy donors. Produced via immunoSEQ multiplex PCR; TCRdb's table is partial and in-frame only. The sample consists of approximately 90,000 clones, about 96% of them appearing once. Material for sequencing was PBMCs. The receptor source for this set is a man between 18 and 29 years old in good health and CMV-seronegative.

The CDR3 sequence: CASRVQGAWTGELFF. The CDR3 bases are TGTGCCAGCAGGGTACAGGGGGCATGGACCGGGGAGCTGTTTTTT. V gene TRBV5-6 combines with J gene TRBJ2-2; 9 nucleotides align to TRBD1. The CDR3 has 15 amino acids. With V trimmed by 5 bases and J by 5 bases, 7 bases remained unmatched. Germline CDR1 is SGHDT and CDR2 is YYEEEE.

This clone was detected a few times. The rearrangement joins TRBV6-4 to TRBJ2-1; possible D gene TRBD1, 6 bases. Germline V CDR1 and CDR2: MRHNA, SNTAGT. This CDR3 comprises 16 residues. Between the trimmed V and J ends, which lost 4 bases and 1 base, there was a span of 14 bases. CDR3 protein: CASSAEGESSYNEQFF. The CDR3 region has the DNA TGTGCCAGCAGTGCCGAGGGGGAATCGTCCTACAATGAGCAGTTCTTC.

The CDR3, as DNA: TGTGCCAGCAGTACCTTACAGGTCACCGGGGAGCTGTTTTTT. It is translated as CASSTLQVTGELFF. This chain joins TRBV6-6 and TRBJ2-2, with D possibly TRBD1 on 5 matching bases. Germline loops: CDR1 MNHNY, CDR2 SVGAGI (reference sequence). CDR3 length: 14 residues. The V gene lost 5 bases and the J gene lost 4 bases, with 11 bases spanning the gap.

The V gene is TRBV25-1, the J gene TRBJ1-2; TRBD1 agrees at 11 bases. Per germline, CDR1 MGHDK and CDR2 SYGVNS. This CDR3 has 16 amino acids. Germline trimming cut 6 bases from V and 3 bases from J; bases unmatched to any gene: 9. The CDR3: CASRGGQGALDYGYTF. The CDR3 bases are TGTGCCAGCAGGGGCGGACAGGGGGCTTTAGACTATGGCTACACCTTC.

The chain links TRBV7-9 to TRBJ2-5; D perhaps matches TRBD2 (5 bases). With 0 bases removed from V and 5 bases from J, the gap between germline ends came to 10 bases. Per germline, CDR1 SEHNR and CDR2 FQNEAQ (reference sequence). There are 14 residues in the CDR3. In DNA, the CDR3 is TGTGCCAGCAGCTTAGCGGGAGCGGTGGAGACCCAGTACTTC. Translated: CASSLAGAVETQYF.

The chain recombines TRBV5-1 with TRBJ1-1, with 7 nucleotides matching TRBD1. The CDR3 sequence is 14 residues long. CDR1 SGHRS and CDR2 YFSETQ come from the germline V gene. V lost 4 bases, J lost 1 base, and 4 bases stayed unmatched. The CDR3 reads CASSPGQPNTEAFF. CDR3 bases: TGCGCCAGCAGCCCGGGACAGCCGAACACTGAAGCTTTCTTT. Full variable domain (remainder filled in from reference TRBV5-1 and TRBJ1-1): KAGVTQTPRYLIKTRGQQVTLSCSPISGHRSVSWYQQTPGQGLQFLFEYFSETQRNKGNFPGRFSGRQFSNSRSEMNVSTLELGDSALYLCASSPGQPNTEAFFGQGTRLTVV.

This clone was observed a single time. The V call is TRBV5-1, the J call TRBJ1-1; D call uncertain. This CDR3 has 16 amino acids. Germline CDR1 and CDR2: SGHRS and YFSETQ. Deletions cut 4 bases from V and 5 bases from J, with 21 bases between. The CDR3 sequence: CASSADLRYVFTEAFF. In nucleotides, the CDR3 is TGCGCCAGCAGCGCGGATCTCCGATACGTCTTTACTGAAGCTTTCTTT.

V is TRBV27 and J is TRBJ2-1; 8 bases align to TRBD2. CDR3 length: 18 residues. Germline V gives CDR1 MNHEY, CDR2 SMNVEV (reference sequence). V lost 3 bases to trimming and J lost 4 bases; unmatched junction nucleotides: 14. This CDR3 reads CASSFNIGWLAGYNEQFF. The CDR3 DNA sequence: TGTGCCAGCAGTTTTAATATAGGTTGGCTAGCGGGTTACAATGAGCAGTTCTTC.

The V and J genes are TRBV5-6 and TRBJ2-3; 10 positions agree with TRBD2. Germline loops: CDR1 SGHDT, CDR2 YYEEEE. V lost 0 bases, J lost 4 bases, and 8 bases stayed unmatched. The CDR3 totals 17 residues. CDR3 loop: CASSLEAGGPFPDTQYF. As DNA, the CDR3 is TGTGCCAGCAGCTTGGAAGCGGGAGGGCCGTTCCCAGATACGCAGTATTTT.

The chain joins TRBV30 to TRBJ2-5; 8 positions match TRBD2. V shed 0 bases and J 2 bases; nucleotides not matched to a gene: 8. Germline V gene data show CDR1 as GTSNPN and CDR2 as SVGIG (reference sequence). The CDR3 extends over 16 amino acids. DNA for the CDR3: TGTGCCTGGAGTGTGTTAGCGGGAAAAGGGCAAGAGACCCAGTACTTC. Protein: CAWSVLAGKGQETQYF. The variable domain in full, completed from reference TRBV30 and TRBJ2-5, reads SQTIHQWPATLVQPVGSPLSLECTVEGTSNPNLYWYRQAAGRGLQLLFYSVGIGQISSEVPQNLSASRPQDRQFILSSKKLLLSDSGFYLCAWSVLAGKGQETQYFGPGTRLLVL.

The chain combines TRBV27 with TRBJ2-5; 9 bases line up with TRBD1. V was clipped by 6 bases and J by 2 bases; unmatched bases: 16. The CDR3 is 18 amino acids. The germline V gene has CDR1 MNHEY and CDR2 SMNVEV (reference sequence). CDR3 in DNA: TGTGCCAGCAGCTCGGGACAGGGAAGCATCTGGGGACAAGAGACCCAGTACTTC. The encoded protein is CASSSGQGSIWGQETQYF.

The gene calls are TRBV6-1 and TRBJ1-1; 8 bases are a match to TRBD1. V lost 6 bases and J lost 4; bases outside the gene matches: 4. The CDR3 totals 13 residues. CDR1 and CDR2 (germline): MNHNS, SASEGT. CDR3 loop: CASRGQGSTEAFF. The CDR3 DNA reads as TGTGCCAGCAGAGGACAGGGAAGCACTGAAGCTTTCTTT.

Only one count was recorded for this clone. The chain recombines TRBV4-1 with TRBJ1-5; D is perhaps TRBD1 (5 bases). The V gene's germline CDR1 is MGHRA and CDR2 YSYEKL. CDR3 length: 17 amino acids. Trimming left V 3 bases short and J 5 bases short, with 20 bases between. The CDR3 coding sequence is TGCGCCAGCAGCCACCTAAATAGTAGGGGACTCGATCAGCCCCAGCATTTT. This translates into CASSHLNSRGLDQPQHF.

This chain joins TRBV27 and TRBJ1-2; D perhaps matches TRBD1 (6 bases). Germline CDR1 MNHEY, CDR2 SMNVEV (reference sequence). This CDR3 region has 14 residues. Trimming took 3 bases from V and 5 from J, leaving 13 bases between them. The CDR3 sequence: CASSLGGRGYGYTF. The CDR3 region has the DNA TGTGCCAGCAGTTTGGGGGGGCGAGGATATGGCTACACCTTC.

The chain has TRBV21-1 and TRBJ2-7; the table names TRBD1, a call not compared with the DNA. TRBV21-1 is classified as a pseudogene. The CDR3 length is 15 residues. The chain's CDR3 is CASSNGTGSSYEQYV. CDR3 coding DNA: TGTGCCAGCAGCAATGGGACAGGGAGCTCCTACGAGCAGTACGTC.

The rearrangement links TRBV18 to TRBJ2-7; 14 positions match TRBD2. After removal of 4 bases from V and 2 bases from J, the junction contained 1 base not matched to a gene. CDR3 size: 15 residues. Per the germline V gene, CDR1 is KGHSH and CDR2 is LQKENI. CDR3 in amino acids: CASSLGLAGAYEQYV. CDR3 bases: TGTGCCAGCTCACTGGGACTAGCGGGAGCCTACGAGCAGTACGTC.

CDR3 DNA sequence: TGCGCCAGCAGCTTACTTACTAGCGGGAAGGGGAATGAGCAGTTCTTC. It specifies CASSLLTSGKGNEQFF. The chain recombines TRBV5-1 with TRBJ2-1, with 10 nucleotides matching TRBD2. V lost 2 bases and J lost 7; bases outside the gene matches: 9. The CDR3 spans 16 residues. Per the germline V gene, CDR1 is SGHRS and CDR2 is YFSETQ.